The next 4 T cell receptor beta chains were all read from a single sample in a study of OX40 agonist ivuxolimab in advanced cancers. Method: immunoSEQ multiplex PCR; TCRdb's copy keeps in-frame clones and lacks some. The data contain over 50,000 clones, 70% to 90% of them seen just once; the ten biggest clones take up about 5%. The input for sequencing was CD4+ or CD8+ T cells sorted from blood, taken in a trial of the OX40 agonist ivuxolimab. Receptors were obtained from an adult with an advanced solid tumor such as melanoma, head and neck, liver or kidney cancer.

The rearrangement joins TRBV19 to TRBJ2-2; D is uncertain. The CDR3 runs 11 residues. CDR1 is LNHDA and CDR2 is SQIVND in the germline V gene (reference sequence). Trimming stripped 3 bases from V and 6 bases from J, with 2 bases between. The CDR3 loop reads CASSISGELFF. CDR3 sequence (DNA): TGTGCCAGTAGTATCTCCGGGGAGCTGTTTTTT.

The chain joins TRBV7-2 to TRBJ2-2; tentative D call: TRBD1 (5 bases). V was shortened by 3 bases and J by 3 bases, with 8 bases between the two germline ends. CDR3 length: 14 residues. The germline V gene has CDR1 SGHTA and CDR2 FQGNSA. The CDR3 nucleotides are TGTGCCAGCAGCTTTAAAGGGGACACCGGGGAGCTGTTTTTT. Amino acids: CASSFKGDTGELFF. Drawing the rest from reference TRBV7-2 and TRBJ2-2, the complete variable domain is GAGVSQSPSNKVTEKGKDVELRCDPISGHTALYWYRQSLGQGLEFLIYFQGNSAPDKSGLPSDRFSAERTGGSVSTLTIQRTQQEDSAVYLCASSFKGDTGELFFGEGSRLTVL.

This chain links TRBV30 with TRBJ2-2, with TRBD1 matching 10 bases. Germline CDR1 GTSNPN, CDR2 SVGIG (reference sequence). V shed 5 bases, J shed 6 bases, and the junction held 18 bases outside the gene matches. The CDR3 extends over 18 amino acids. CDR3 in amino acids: CAWGRSLTGTGVAGELFF. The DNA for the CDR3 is TGTGCCTGGGGGAGGAGTCTAACCGGGACAGGGGTAGCCGGGGAGCTGTTTTTT. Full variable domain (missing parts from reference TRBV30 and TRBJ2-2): SQTIHQWPATLVQPVGSPLSLECTVEGTSNPNLYWYRQAAGRGLQLLFYSVGIGQISSEVPQNLSASRPQDRQFILSSKKLLLSDSGFYLCAWGRSLTGTGVAGELFFGEGSRLTVL.

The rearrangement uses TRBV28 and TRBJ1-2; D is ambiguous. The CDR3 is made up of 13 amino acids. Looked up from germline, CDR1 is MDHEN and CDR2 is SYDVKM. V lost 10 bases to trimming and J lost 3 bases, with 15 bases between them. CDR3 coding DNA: TGTGCCATTTCCGAGGCGGCTTACTATGGCTACACCTTC. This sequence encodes CAISEAAYYGYTF.